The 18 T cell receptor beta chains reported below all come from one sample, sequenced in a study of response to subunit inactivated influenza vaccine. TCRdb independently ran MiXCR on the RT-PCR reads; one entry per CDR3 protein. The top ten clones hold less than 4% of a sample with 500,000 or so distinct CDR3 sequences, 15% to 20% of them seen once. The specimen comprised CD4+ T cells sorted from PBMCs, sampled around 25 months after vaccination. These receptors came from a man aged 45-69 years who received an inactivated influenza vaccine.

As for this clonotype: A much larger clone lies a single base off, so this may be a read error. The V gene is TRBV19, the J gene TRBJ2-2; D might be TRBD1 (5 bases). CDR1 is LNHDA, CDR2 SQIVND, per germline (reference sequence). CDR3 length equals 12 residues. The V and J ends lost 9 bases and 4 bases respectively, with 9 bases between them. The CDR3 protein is CASRQSTGELFF. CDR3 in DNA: TGTGCCAGCAGACAGAGCACCGGGGAGCTGTTTTTT.

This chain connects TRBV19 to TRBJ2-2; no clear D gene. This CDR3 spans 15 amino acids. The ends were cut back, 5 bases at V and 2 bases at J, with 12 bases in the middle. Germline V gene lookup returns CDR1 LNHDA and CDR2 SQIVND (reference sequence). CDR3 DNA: TGTGCCAGTAGTTTCAGAGAGATCAACACCGGGGAGCTGTTTTTT. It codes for CASSFREINTGELFF.

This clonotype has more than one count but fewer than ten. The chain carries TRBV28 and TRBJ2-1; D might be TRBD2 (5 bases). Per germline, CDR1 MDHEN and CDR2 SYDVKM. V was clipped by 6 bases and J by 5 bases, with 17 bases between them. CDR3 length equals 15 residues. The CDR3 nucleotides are TGTGCCAGCAGATTGGACTTTACGGCAAACAATGAGCAGTTCTTC. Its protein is CASRLDFTANNEQFF.

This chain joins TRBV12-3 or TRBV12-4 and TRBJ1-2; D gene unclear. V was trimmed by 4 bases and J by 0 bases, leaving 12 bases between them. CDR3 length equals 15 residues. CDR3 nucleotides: TGTGCCAGCAGTTCCTTGGGCAGTGCTAACTATGGCTACACCTTC. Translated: CASSSLGSANYGYTF.

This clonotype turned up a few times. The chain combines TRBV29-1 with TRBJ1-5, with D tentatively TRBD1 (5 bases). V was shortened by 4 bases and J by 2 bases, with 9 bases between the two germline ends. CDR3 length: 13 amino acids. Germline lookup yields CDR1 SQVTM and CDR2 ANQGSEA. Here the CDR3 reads CSVGGDGNQPQHF. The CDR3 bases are TGCAGCGTTGGCGGGGACGGCAATCAGCCCCAGCATTTT.

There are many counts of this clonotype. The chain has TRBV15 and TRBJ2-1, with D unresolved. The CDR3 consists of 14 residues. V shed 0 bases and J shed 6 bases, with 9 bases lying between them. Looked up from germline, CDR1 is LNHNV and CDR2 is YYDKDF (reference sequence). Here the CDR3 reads CATSRDTHSNEQFF. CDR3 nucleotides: TGTGCCACCAGCAGAGATACCCACTCCAATGAGCAGTTCTTC.

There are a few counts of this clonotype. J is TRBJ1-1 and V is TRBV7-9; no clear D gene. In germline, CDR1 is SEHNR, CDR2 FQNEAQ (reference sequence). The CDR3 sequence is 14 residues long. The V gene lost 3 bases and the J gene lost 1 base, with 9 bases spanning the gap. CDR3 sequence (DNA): TGTGCCAGCAGCTTTGGTCGGAAGAACACTGAAGCTTTCTTT. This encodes CASSFGRKNTEAFF.

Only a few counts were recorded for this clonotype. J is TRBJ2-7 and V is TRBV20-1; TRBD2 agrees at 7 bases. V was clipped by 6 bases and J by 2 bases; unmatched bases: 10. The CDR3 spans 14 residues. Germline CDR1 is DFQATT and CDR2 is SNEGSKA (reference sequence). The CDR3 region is CSAQHRGSAYEQYF. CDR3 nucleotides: TGCAGTGCCCAACACCGCGGGAGCGCCTACGAGCAGTACTTC.

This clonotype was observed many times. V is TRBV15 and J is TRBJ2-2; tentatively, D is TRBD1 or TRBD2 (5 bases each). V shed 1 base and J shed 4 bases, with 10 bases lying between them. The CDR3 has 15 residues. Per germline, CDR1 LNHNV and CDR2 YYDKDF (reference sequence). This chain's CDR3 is CATSRGGFGTGELFF. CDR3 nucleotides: TGTGCCACCAGCAGAGGGGGGTTTGGCACCGGGGAGCTGTTTTTT.

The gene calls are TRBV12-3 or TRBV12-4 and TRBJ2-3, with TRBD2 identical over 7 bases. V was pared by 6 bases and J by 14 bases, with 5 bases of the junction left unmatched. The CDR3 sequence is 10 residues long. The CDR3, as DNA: TGTGCCAGCAGCGTGACTAGCCCGTATTTT. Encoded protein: CASSVTSPYF.

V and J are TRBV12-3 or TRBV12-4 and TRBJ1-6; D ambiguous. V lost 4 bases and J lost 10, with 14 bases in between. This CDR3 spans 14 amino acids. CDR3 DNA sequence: TGTGCCAGCAGTTCTCGGACGGGTGACTCACCCCTCCACTTT. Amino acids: CASSSRTGDSPLHF.

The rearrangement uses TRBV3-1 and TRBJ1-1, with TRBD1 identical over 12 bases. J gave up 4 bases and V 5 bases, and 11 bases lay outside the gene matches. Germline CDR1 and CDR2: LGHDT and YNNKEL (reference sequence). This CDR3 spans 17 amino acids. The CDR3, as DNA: TGTGCCAGCAGCAACCGGGACAGGGGGCTTATCAGCACTGAAGCTTTCTTT. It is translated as CASSNRDRGLISTEAFF.

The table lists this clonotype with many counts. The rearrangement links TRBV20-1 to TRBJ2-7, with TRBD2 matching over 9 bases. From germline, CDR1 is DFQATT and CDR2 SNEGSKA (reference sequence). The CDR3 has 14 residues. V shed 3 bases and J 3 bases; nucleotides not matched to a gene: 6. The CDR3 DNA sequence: TGCAGTGCTAGTGGCGGGAGGGCCTACTACGAGCAGTACTTC. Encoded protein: CSASGGRAYYEQYF.

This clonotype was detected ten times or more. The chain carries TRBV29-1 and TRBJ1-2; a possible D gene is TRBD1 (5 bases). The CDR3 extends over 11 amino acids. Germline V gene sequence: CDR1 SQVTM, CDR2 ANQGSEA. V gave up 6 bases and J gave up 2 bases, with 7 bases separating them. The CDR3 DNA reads TGCAGCGTAGGGGACAACTATGGCTACACCTTC. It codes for CSVGDNYGYTF.

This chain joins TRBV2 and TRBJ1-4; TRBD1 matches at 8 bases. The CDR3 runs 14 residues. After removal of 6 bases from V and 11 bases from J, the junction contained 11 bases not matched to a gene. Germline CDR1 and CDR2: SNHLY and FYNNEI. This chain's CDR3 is CASRTAGQVPKLFF. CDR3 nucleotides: TGTGCCAGCAGGACAGCGGGACAGGTGCCGAAACTGTTTTTT.

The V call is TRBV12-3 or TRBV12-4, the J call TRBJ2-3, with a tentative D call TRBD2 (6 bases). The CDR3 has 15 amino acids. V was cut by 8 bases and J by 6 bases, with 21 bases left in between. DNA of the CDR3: TGTGCCAGCGGTGCTCCAGCCGGGGCGGGGGATACGCAGTATTTT. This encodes CASGAPAGAGDTQYF.

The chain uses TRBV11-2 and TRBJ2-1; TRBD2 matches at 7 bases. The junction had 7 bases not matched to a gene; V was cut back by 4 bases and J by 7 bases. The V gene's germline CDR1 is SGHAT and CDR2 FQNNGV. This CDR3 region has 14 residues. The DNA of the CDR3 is TGTGCCAGCAGCTCCTCTCTAGCGGATAATGAGCAGTTCTTC. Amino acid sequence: CASSSSLADNEQFF.

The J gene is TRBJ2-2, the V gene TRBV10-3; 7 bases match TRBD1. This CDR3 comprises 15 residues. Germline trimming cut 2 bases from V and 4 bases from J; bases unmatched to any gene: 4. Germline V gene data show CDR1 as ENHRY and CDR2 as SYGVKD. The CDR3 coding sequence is TGTGCCATCAGTGAGGACAGGGTCTTCACCGGGGAGCTGTTTTTT. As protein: CAISEDRVFTGELFF.